Here is one T cell receptor beta chain with its context. The target antigen is unknown. The sample is drawn from a study of vaccination effects on CD4 cells after COVID-19. Peptide-pool stimulation followed by sequencing identified expanded antigen-specific CD4+ clonotypes in the ViraFEST assay. The culture ran for less than 12 days, and then CD4+ T cells were isolated. Prior SARS-CoV-2 infection was absent in the vaccine recipients, as shown by negative nucleocapsid antibodies. With around 10 ug/ml peptides and around 9.6 IU/ml IL-2, around 2.1 million PBMC per well were cultured. At days 3 and 7, half of the medium was exchanged for IL-2 medium. Study outcomes and limitations: Missing from the study were early post-infection timepoints, and its convalescent patients were few.

The CDR3 runs to 14 residues. Trimming pared 0 bases from V and 1 base from J, leaving 3 bases between. The germline V gene has CDR1 LGHNA and CDR2 YNFKEQ. Clones were read by immunoSEQ multiplex PCR, and TCRdb kept only the in-frame ones, dropping some. Of some 20,000 clones in the sample, around 72% are singletons; the top ten hold 7.5% to 9.5%. V and J are TRBV4-2 and TRBJ2-2; no clear D gene. The receptor was isolated from a human donor who received a COVID-19 vaccine. The sequencing here drew on CD4+ T cells from PBMCs cultured with HCoV-NL63 spike peptides, taken before COVID-19 vaccination. CDR3 in amino acids: CASSQDQNTGELFF. The CDR3, as DNA: TGTGCCAGCAGCCAAGATCAGAACACCGGGGAGCTGTTTTTT.